Following are 4 T cell receptor beta chains from one sample sequenced in a study of blood T cells in healthy people across ages. The authors ran a second PCR of 7 to 11 cycles using a sample-barcoded 5' primer and a J-beta primer mix. One entry per CDR3 protein results from TCRdb running MiXCR on the 5' RACE reads. The table lists over 1,200,000 distinct CDR3 sequences, 59% of them singletons. The sequencing sample was made of blood. The receptors come from a man aged 18 to 29 in good health.

This rearrangement joins TRBV7-2 to TRBJ2-3; the D gene is possibly TRBD2 (6 bases). Germline assignment: CDR1 SGHTA and CDR2 FQGNSA. The germline V and J ends were trimmed by 4 bases and 5 bases, with 19 bases remaining between them. This CDR3 has 16 amino acids. The CDR3, as DNA: TGTGCCAGCAGCTCGGGACTCTGGGTAGGGGAAGATACGCAGTATTTT. This codes for CASSSGLWVGEDTQYF. Combining the CDR3 with reference TRBV7-2 and TRBJ2-3 gives the whole variable domain GAGVSQSPSNKVTEKGKDVELRCDPISGHTALYWYRQSLGQGLEFLIYFQGNSAPDKSGLPSDRFSAERTGGSVSTLTIQRTQQEDSAVYLCASSSGLWVGEDTQYFGPGTRLTVL.

V usage is TRBV12-3 or TRBV12-4 and J usage is TRBJ2-7; D unclear. Trimming removed 6 bases at V and 5 bases at J, with 11 bases between. The CDR3 spans 12 residues. Written as DNA, the CDR3 is TGTGCCAGCAGCAAAGGTGGGCACGAGCAGTACTTC. Translating it yields CASSKGGHEQYF.

About this clonotype: One end of the junction varies from germline; a read error may be responsible. The rearrangement joins TRBV29-1 to TRBJ2-7; TRBD1 matches at 9 bases. Germline V gene lookup returns CDR1 SQVTM and CDR2 ANQGSEA. The CDR3 spans 14 residues. The CDR3 here is CSIDGSGQGYEQYF. Here the CDR3 DNA reads TGCAGCATTGACGGTTCGGGACAGGGCTACGAGCAGTACTTC.

This clonotype was detected only a few times. The gene calls are TRBV27 and TRBJ1-2; D unresolved. From germline, CDR1 is MNHEY and CDR2 SMNVEV (reference sequence). This CDR3 is 14 amino acids long. V dropped 7 bases and J dropped 4 bases, with 16 bases sitting between them. CDR3 sequence: CASKQGPGAYGYTF. The CDR3 bases are TGTGCCAGCAAACAAGGCCCAGGCGCCTATGGCTACACCTTC.